Listed here are 24 T cell receptor beta chains from one sample, sequenced in a study of T-cell memory formation after mild COVID-19. A single record per CDR3 protein comes from TCRdb applying MiXCR to the 5' RACE reads. Here the sample spans around 150,000 distinct CDR3 sequences, roughly 12% being singletons. The specimen was PBMCs or a T cell subset sorted from them (not recorded which). These receptor sequences come from a man between 18 and 29 years old who had mild COVID-19 (a few samples of this study predate the infection). Cell type and time point are not known.

The table lists this clonotype with many counts. The chain uses TRBV4-1 and TRBJ2-7, with 9 bases that match TRBD1. From germline, CDR1 is MGHRA and CDR2 YSYEKL. The ends lost 1 base at V and 0 bases at J; junction bases unmatched: 7. This CDR3 region has 17 residues. The CDR3 DNA sequence: TGCGCCAGCAGCCAAGGAGACAGGGGGTACCTCTCCTACGAGCAGTACTTC. It translates to CASSQGDRGYLSYEQYF.

This clonotype has a handful of counts. V usage is TRBV3-1 and J usage is TRBJ2-5; 10 bases are shared with TRBD2. The V and J ends lost 1 base and 12 bases, in that order; junction bases with no gene match: 2. Germline V gene lookup returns CDR1 LGHDT and CDR2 YNNKEL (reference sequence). The CDR3 is 12 amino acids. CDR3 region: CASSQALAGEYF. CDR3 in DNA: TGTGCCAGCAGCCAAGCTCTAGCGGGGGAGTACTTC.

This clonotype was recorded many times. The V and J genes are TRBV6-2 or TRBV6-3 and TRBJ1-6; D ambiguous. CDR1 is MNHEY, CDR2 SVGEGT, per germline. The CDR3 consists of 12 residues. V lost 2 bases to trimming and J lost 8 bases, with 4 bases between them. CDR3 protein: CASSYRDSPLHF. The CDR3 DNA follows: TGTGCCAGCAGTTACCGGGATTCACCCCTCCACTTT.

The CDR3 reads CASKLAVITDTQYF. CDR3 coding DNA: TGCGCCAGCAAATTAGCGGTGATCACAGATACGCAGTATTTT. This chain connects TRBV5-1 to TRBJ2-3; TRBD2 is a possible D gene (6 bases). The CDR3 is made up of 14 amino acids. Trimming shortened V by 6 bases and J by 2 bases, and 13 bases separated the two germline ends. Germline lookup yields CDR1 SGHRS and CDR2 YFSETQ.

This clonotype has more than one count but fewer than ten. This chain uses TRBV20-1 with TRBJ1-5; no reliable D call. V shed 1 base and J shed 1 base, with 5 bases lying between them. This CDR3 spans 13 amino acids. In germline, CDR1 is DFQATT, CDR2 SNEGSKA (reference sequence). In DNA, the CDR3 is TGCAGTGCTAGAGTATACAGCAATCAGCCCCAGCATTTT. Translation gives CSARVYSNQPQHF.

This clonotype was observed at least ten times. A junction end diverges from the germline sequence, so it may reflect a read error. The CDR3 DNA reads as TGTGCCATCAGCTTAGTTGCCGGGGGGGGAGATACGCAGTATTTT. It is translated as CAISLVAGGGDTQYF. The chain employs TRBV7-2 and TRBJ2-3; 8 positions agree with TRBD2. Per the germline V gene, CDR1 is SGHTA and CDR2 is FQGNSA. CDR3 size: 15 residues.

V is TRBV7-8 and J is TRBJ2-7; 8 bases map to TRBD2. V lost 9 bases to trimming and J lost 0 bases; unmatched junction nucleotides: 10. The CDR3 consists of 15 residues. In germline, CDR1 is SGHVS, CDR2 FQNEAQ. CDR3 residues: CARSVTGGGSYEQYV. Here the CDR3 DNA reads TGTGCCAGGAGCGTTACCGGGGGGGGCTCCTACGAGCAGTACGTC.

This clonotype was observed a handful of times. Here the CDR3 reads CAITPWAGGRHNEQFF. Written as DNA, the CDR3 is TGTGCCATCACCCCGTGGGCGGGGGGTCGGCACAATGAGCAGTTCTTC. J is TRBJ2-1 and V is TRBV10-3; 8 nucleotides align to TRBD2. CDR3 size: 16 residues. CDR1 ENHRY and CDR2 SYGVKD come from the germline V gene. The V segment lost 7 bases and the J segment 5 bases; nucleotides outside the gene matches: 13.

This chain connects TRBV20-1 to TRBJ2-1, with unresolved D. The V end was cut by 3 bases, the J end by 3 bases, with 9 bases between. Germline CDR1 reads DFQATT; CDR2 reads SNEGSKA (reference sequence). The CDR3 covers 13 residues. The CDR3, as DNA: TGCAGTGCTAGCGATCCCGACTACAATGAGCAGTTCTTC. Amino acid sequence: CSASDPDYNEQFF.

Many counts were recorded for this clonotype. This chain joins TRBV12-3 or TRBV12-4 and TRBJ2-1; TRBD2 matches 10 bases. The CDR3 totals 15 residues. After removal of 1 base from V and 5 bases from J, the junction contained 2 bases not matched to a gene. The chain's CDR3 is CASSLELAGNNEQFF. CDR3 sequence (DNA): TGTGCCAGCAGTTTAGAACTAGCGGGGAACAATGAGCAGTTCTTC.

In DNA, the CDR3 is TGCGCCAGCAGCCAAGGACTAGCGGTATGGGACGAGCAGTACTTC. The encoded protein is CASSQGLAVWDEQYF. This sequence joins TRBV4-3 and TRBJ2-7, with 9 bases identical to TRBD2. With V trimmed by 1 base and J by 5 bases, 6 bases remained unmatched. The CDR3 totals 15 residues. Germline V gene lookup returns CDR1 LGHNA and CDR2 YSLEER.

The chain carries TRBV4-2 and TRBJ2-1; no clear D. The germline CDR1 and CDR2 sequences are LGHNA and YNFKEQ. This CDR3 spans 14 amino acids. Trimming stripped 1 base from V and 12 bases from J, with 16 bases between. CDR3 residues: CASSQVGAVEGQFF. CDR3 nucleotide sequence: TGTGCCAGCAGCCAAGTCGGTGCCGTGGAAGGGCAGTTCTTC.

The chain recombines TRBV10-2 with TRBJ1-1; no reliable D call. The CDR3 sequence is 14 residues long. V was shortened by 5 bases and J by 1 base, with 11 bases between the two germline ends. CDR1 WSHSY and CDR2 SAAADI come from the germline V gene. In DNA form, the CDR3 reads TGCGCCAGCAGTCCTTTAGTGGGGAACACTGAAGCTTTCTTT. Encoded protein: CASSPLVGNTEAFF.

This clonotype was observed many times. This chain links TRBV5-1 with TRBJ2-3; TRBD2 aligns across 13 bases. The CDR3 has 16 amino acids. V lost 4 bases to trimming and J lost 0 bases; unmatched junction nucleotides: 2. Germline loops: CDR1 SGHRS, CDR2 YFSETQ. The CDR3 region is CASSLGLAGSTDTQYF. For the CDR3, the DNA is TGCGCCAGCAGCCTGGGACTAGCGGGGAGCACAGATACGCAGTATTTT.

This clonotype was seen repeatedly, ten times or more. The V gene is TRBV20-1, the J gene TRBJ2-1; 9 bases map to TRBD2. Trimming removed 5 bases from V and 1 base from J; junction bases left unmatched: 3. Germline V gene data show CDR1 as DFQATT and CDR2 as SNEGSKA (reference sequence). This CDR3 region has 14 residues. In DNA form, the CDR3 reads TGCAGTGCTCAGCGGGGGGTGTCCTACAATGAGCAGTTCTTC. Translated: CSAQRGVSYNEQFF.

The sample holds a few counts of this clonotype. This chain uses TRBV11-1 with TRBJ2-3; 8 bases are a match to TRBD1. CDR3 length: 18 amino acids. V lost 8 bases and J lost 0; bases outside the gene matches: 16. Germline values: CDR1 SGHAT, CDR2 FQDESV (reference sequence). Here the CDR3 DNA reads TGTGCCAGCGCATTCTTGGGGCCGACAGGGGCGAGCACAGATACGCAGTATTTT. Its protein is CASAFLGPTGASTDTQYF.

This chain joins TRBV20-1 and TRBJ2-5; no reliable D call. This CDR3 spans 12 amino acids. The V gene's germline CDR1 is DFQATT and CDR2 SNEGSKA (reference sequence). V was cut by 5 bases and J by 5 bases, with 12 bases left in between. For the CDR3, the DNA is TGCAGTGCTTACGTCAGCCGGGAGACCCAGTACTTC. It codes for CSAYVSRETQYF.

This clonotype was seen a handful of times. The chain carries TRBV5-1 and TRBJ2-6, with D unresolved. The germline V gene has CDR1 SGHRS and CDR2 YFSETQ. The V gene lost 4 bases and the J gene lost 0 bases, with 8 bases spanning the gap. CDR3 length: 15 amino acids. The CDR3 nucleotides are TGCGCCAGCAGCCTCACAGACTCTGGGGCCAACGTCCTGACTTTC. This sequence encodes CASSLTDSGANVLTF. Variable domain in full (rest from reference TRBV5-1 and TRBJ2-6): KAGVTQTPRYLIKTRGQQVTLSCSPISGHRSVSWYQQTPGQGLQFLFEYFSETQRNKGNFPGRFSGRQFSNSRSEMNVSTLELGDSALYLCASSLTDSGANVLTFGAGSRLTVL.

The chain has TRBV5-1 and TRBJ2-3; TRBD1 agrees at 9 bases. The CDR3 has 16 residues. Germline V lookup: CDR1 SGHRS, CDR2 YFSETQ. Germline trimming cut 3 bases from V and 0 bases from J; bases unmatched to any gene: 5. The DNA of the CDR3 is TGCGCCAGCAGCTCTACAGGGGGCCTTAGCACAGATACGCAGTATTTT. This translates into CASSSTGGLSTDTQYF. Together with reference TRBV5-1 and TRBJ2-3, the CDR3 gives the full variable domain: KAGVTQTPRYLIKTRGQQVTLSCSPISGHRSVSWYQQTPGQGLQFLFEYFSETQRNKGNFPGRFSGRQFSNSRSEMNVSTLELGDSALYLCASSSTGGLSTDTQYFGPGTRLTVL.

This clonotype was found a few times. The CDR3 sequence is CSARISGGINEQFF. In DNA, the CDR3 is TGCAGTGCTAGGATTAGCGGGGGAATTAATGAGCAGTTCTTC. The chain uses TRBV20-1 and TRBJ2-1; 9 bases are shared with TRBD2. V lost 3 bases and J lost 7; bases outside the gene matches: 7. Germline V gene lookup returns CDR1 DFQATT and CDR2 SNEGSKA (reference sequence). The length of the CDR3 is 14 residues.

This clonotype appeared a few times. The chain has TRBV7-2 and TRBJ1-1; no clear D. This CDR3 comprises 15 residues. The germline V gene has CDR1 SGHTA and CDR2 FQGNSA. Trimming took off 5 bases at V and 4 bases at J, with 17 bases between the two ends. CDR3: CASSLRLGRVTEAFF. For the CDR3, the DNA is TGTGCCAGCAGCCTGCGATTAGGCCGGGTCACTGAAGCTTTCTTT.

This clonotype was picked up a small number of times. This chain connects TRBV5-1 to TRBJ1-2; 7 nucleotides align to TRBD1. Germline V gene data show CDR1 as SGHRS and CDR2 as YFSETQ. The V gene end was trimmed by 0 bases and the J gene end by 0 bases; junction bases not matched to a gene: 2. This CDR3 spans 15 amino acids. CDR3: CASSLGQGPNYGYTF. The CDR3 DNA is TGCGCCAGCAGCTTGGGACAGGGTCCTAACTATGGCTACACCTTC.

This clonotype came up many times. The V call is TRBV4-3, the J call TRBJ1-1; TRBD1 aligns across 7 bases. CDR3 size: 13 residues. The junction had 6 bases not matched to a gene; V was cut back by 6 bases and J by 5 bases. In germline, CDR1 is LGHNA, CDR2 YSLEER. The CDR3, as DNA: TGCGCCAGCAGTATGACAGGGCGGACTGAAGCTTTCTTT. Protein product: CASSMTGRTEAFF.

In this sample, this clonotype turned up a few times. The rearrangement joins TRBV27 to TRBJ2-3, with 7 bases matching TRBD2. V lost 6 bases, J lost 8 bases, and 14 bases stayed unmatched. CDR1 is MNHEY and CDR2 is SMNVEV in the germline V gene (reference sequence). The CDR3 sequence is 15 residues long. The CDR3 coding sequence is TGTGCCAGCAGCCCCCGGGGTAGCGGGTTTGGTACGCAGTATTTT. It yields the protein CASSPRGSGFGTQYF.